The 14 T cell receptor beta chains below were found in one sample sequenced in a study of T-cell memory formation after mild COVID-19. TCRdb re-called the 5' RACE reads through MiXCR, storing one row per CDR3 protein. The sample consists of about 170,000 distinct CDR3 sequences, roughly 13% of them appearing once. Sequencing was carried out using PBMCs or a T cell subset sorted from them (not recorded which). The receptor set was obtained from a man between 18 and 29 years old who had mild COVID-19 (a few samples of this study predate the infection). Cell type and time point are not known.

The CDR3 reads CASSQRENTEAFF. Here the CDR3 DNA reads TGCGCCAGCAGCCAACGGGAGAACACTGAAGCTTTCTTT. V gene TRBV4-1 combines with J gene TRBJ1-1; D is unresolved. V lost 2 bases and J lost 1, with 5 bases in between. Germline V CDR1 and CDR2: MGHRA, YSYEKL. CDR3 length: 13 amino acids.

V and J are TRBV12-3 or TRBV12-4 and TRBJ1-5, with D possibly matching TRBD1 (5 bases). This CDR3 region has 15 residues. V lost 3 bases and J 0 bases, leaving 9 bases between the germline ends. CDR3 amino acids: CASSFGGYSNQPQHF. DNA of the CDR3: TGTGCCAGCAGTTTTGGGGGTTATAGCAATCAGCCCCAGCATTTT.

This clonotype occurred many times. The rearrangement uses TRBV7-2 and TRBJ2-7, with TRBD1 matching 9 bases. The CDR3 is 13 residues long. The germline V gene has CDR1 SGHTA and CDR2 FQGNSA. Germline trimming cut 5 bases from V and 2 bases from J; bases unmatched to any gene: 1. CDR3 sequence: CASSRDRAYEQYF. Written as DNA, the CDR3 is TGTGCCAGCAGCAGGGACAGGGCCTACGAGCAGTACTTC.

CDR3 DNA sequence: TGCGCCAGCAGCCAAGACCGTGGATCGATAAACACCATATATTTT. Protein product: CASSQDRGSINTIYF. V gene TRBV4-1 combines with J gene TRBJ1-3; D gene unclear. V was trimmed by 0 bases and J by 6 bases, leaving 12 bases between them. This CDR3 comprises 15 residues. Germline V lookup: CDR1 MGHRA, CDR2 YSYEKL.

The chain employs TRBV4-3 and TRBJ2-3; a weak D match, TRBD1 (7 bases). The ends were cut back, 3 bases at V and 5 bases at J, with 18 bases in the middle. There are 16 residues in the CDR3. Germline V gene sequence: CDR1 LGHNA, CDR2 YSLEER. The CDR3 spells CASSQQAGGGIDTQYF. In nucleotides, the CDR3 is TGCGCCAGCAGCCAGCAGGCAGGGGGAGGCATAGATACGCAGTATTTT.

In this sample, this clonotype turned up a few times. This CDR3 is CASSPDTYNEQFF. The CDR3, as DNA: TGTGCCAGCAGCCCAGACACCTACAATGAGCAGTTCTTC. The chain has TRBV2 and TRBJ2-1; D not certain. V was shortened by 6 bases and J by 2 bases, with 8 bases between the two germline ends. Germline CDR1 and CDR2: SNHLY and FYNNEI. The CDR3 length is 13 residues. The variable domain in full, with the rest retrieved from reference TRBV2 and TRBJ2-1, is EPEVTQTPSHQVTQMGQEVILRCVPISNHLYFYWYRQILGQKVEFLVSFYNNEISEKSEIFDDQFSVERPDGSNFTLKIRSTKLEDSAMYFCASSPDTYNEQFFGPGTRLTVL.

The gene calls are TRBV20-1 and TRBJ2-2; D call uncertain. The CDR3 runs 14 residues. Trimming shortened V by 2 bases and J by 6 bases, and 13 bases separated the two germline ends. The germline gives CDR1 DFQATT, CDR2 SNEGSKA (reference sequence). CDR3 region: CSARSTTGPGELFF. The CDR3 region has the DNA TGCAGTGCTAGATCCACCACCGGACCCGGGGAGCTGTTTTTT.

The V and J genes are TRBV7-2 and TRBJ2-7; 8 bases agree with TRBD2. Unmatched junction bases numbered 9, after V lost 2 bases and J lost 6 bases. The germline V gene encodes CDR1 SGHTA and CDR2 FQGNSA. The CDR3 loop spans 15 amino acids. The CDR3 loop is CASSLWGTRSGEQYF. The CDR3 region has the DNA TGTGCCAGCAGCTTATGGGGGACTAGGAGCGGCGAGCAGTACTTC.

In this sample, this clonotype turned up a few times. The chain recombines TRBV6-5 with TRBJ1-1; 8 nucleotides match TRBD1. Per germline, CDR1 MNHEY and CDR2 SVGAGI. The CDR3 has 14 residues. V was pared by 6 bases and J by 4 bases, with 7 bases of the junction left unmatched. The CDR3 coding sequence is TGTGCCAGCAGCCCGGGACAGGTAGGCACTGAAGCTTTCTTT. This codes for CASSPGQVGTEAFF.

This clonotype was seen a few times. The rearrangement joins TRBV5-1 to TRBJ1-1, with 8 bases lining up with TRBD1. Germline CDR1 reads SGHRS; CDR2 reads YFSETQ. J lost 2 bases, V lost 3 bases, and 6 bases had no gene match. There are 15 residues in the CDR3. CDR3 sequence (DNA): TGCGCCAGCAGCTATAGACAGGGGATAAACACTGAAGCTTTCTTT. It translates to CASSYRQGINTEAFF.

This chain joins TRBV20-1 and TRBJ2-2, with 8 bases lining up with TRBD2. Looked up from germline, CDR1 is DFQATT and CDR2 is SNEGSKA (reference sequence). This CDR3 spans 14 amino acids. V shed 6 bases and J 5 bases; nucleotides not matched to a gene: 8. The CDR3 spells CSAQLAGGTGELFF. The CDR3 DNA sequence: TGCAGTGCACAGCTAGCGGGTGGAACCGGGGAGCTGTTTTTT.

This clonotype is medium-sized. The V call is TRBV7-9, the J call TRBJ1-1; tentatively, D is TRBD1 (5 bases). The CDR3 sequence is 14 residues long. Germline-derived CDR1 and CDR2 are SEHNR and FQNEAQ (reference sequence). The V end was cut by 4 bases, the J end by 0 bases, with 9 bases between. The CDR3 sequence is CASSWWGLNTEAFF. The CDR3 nucleotides read TGTGCCAGCAGCTGGTGGGGACTGAACACTGAAGCTTTCTTT.

This clonotype was seen at least ten times. The chain couples TRBV4-1 to TRBJ2-3; tentative D call: TRBD2 (5 bases). CDR1 and CDR2 from the germline V gene are MGHRA and YSYEKL. This CDR3 contains 14 residues. The ends were cut back, 1 base at V and 2 bases at J, with 7 bases in the middle. As DNA, the CDR3 is TGCGCCAGCAGCCAAGGACTAATCACAGATACGCAGTATTTT. As protein: CASSQGLITDTQYF.

The table lists this clonotype with a few counts. The chain joins TRBV5-1 to TRBJ1-5, with TRBD1 identical over 9 bases. CDR3 length equals 15 residues. J gave up 7 bases and V 0 bases, and 5 bases lay outside the gene matches. Germline V gene data show CDR1 as SGHRS and CDR2 as YFSETQ. In DNA, the CDR3 is TGCGCCAGCAGCTTGGACAGGGGGCGCGACCAGCCCCAGCATTTT. Translated, it gives CASSLDRGRDQPQHF. Variable domain in full (rest from reference TRBV5-1 and TRBJ1-5): KAGVTQTPRYLIKTRGQQVTLSCSPISGHRSVSWYQQTPGQGLQFLFEYFSETQRNKGNFPGRFSGRQFSNSRSEMNVSTLELGDSALYLCASSLDRGRDQPQHFGDGTRLSIL.